Detailed here is one TCR beta chain. Reprocessing the 5' RACE reads, TCRdb reports a single entry for every CDR3 protein and omits DNA. This repertoire includes about 380,000 distinct CDR3 sequences. These data belong to a study of T cells expressing NK-cell markers. Input material: blood T cells: a sorted CD56 or NKG2C T cell subset, CD4+ or CD8+ T cells, or bulk PBMC T cells (not recorded which). The sequence came from a man aged 18-75 years in good health.

The CDR3 protein is CASGKNTEAFF. The chain combines TRBV6-2 or TRBV6-3 with TRBJ1-1. The CDR3 is 11 amino acids. Germline CDR1 MNHEY, CDR2 SVGEGT.